This entry lists 20 T cell receptor beta chains sequenced from one sample in a study of T cells in Graves' hyperthyroidism and ophthalmopathy. Regions amplified from RNA transcripts were the TCR beta CDR3 regions. During a first-round RT-PCR of the TCR CDR3, the HTBI primer set was used. TCRdb used MiXCR to reprocess the multiplex PCR reads, holding one entry per CDR3 protein. The sample has about 840,000 distinct CDR3 sequences; roughly 40% are singletons. The material sequenced was blood. The receptors were gathered from a man aged 18 to 29 with Graves' hyperthyroidism.

This clonotype was counted many times. This rearrangement joins TRBV5-1 to TRBJ2-5, with 14 bases fitting TRBD2. The V segment lost 5 bases and the J segment 1 base; nucleotides outside the gene matches: 13. There are 19 residues in the CDR3. CDR1 and CDR2 from the germline V gene are SGHRS and YFSETQ. This CDR3 reads CASRGGTSGRSVPQETQYF. CDR3 sequence (DNA): TGCGCCAGCAGGGGGGGGACTAGCGGGAGAAGCGTCCCCCAAGAGACCCAGTACTTC. The complete variable domain, with remaining parts taken from reference TRBV5-1 and TRBJ2-5, reads KAGVTQTPRYLIKTRGQQVTLSCSPISGHRSVSWYQQTPGQGLQFLFEYFSETQRNKGNFPGRFSGRQFSNSRSEMNVSTLELGDSALYLCASRGGTSGRSVPQETQYFGPGTRLLVL.

This sequence joins TRBV7-9 and TRBJ1-1, with D possibly TRBD1 on 5 matching bases. Per germline, CDR1 SEHNR and CDR2 FQNEAQ (reference sequence). V was clipped by 5 bases and J by 4 bases, with 11 bases between them. CDR3 size: 13 residues. CDR3 sequence reads: CASSHDGGTEAFF. CDR3 DNA: TGTGCCAGCAGCCACGACGGGGGCACTGAAGCTTTCTTT.

The chain links TRBV10-3 to TRBJ2-7; D possibly corresponds to TRBD2 (6 bases). V lost 10 bases, J lost 2 bases, and 12 bases lay in between. CDR1 and CDR2 (germline): ENHRY, SYGVKD. CDR3 length equals 12 residues. DNA for the CDR3: TGTGCCAACAACGGGGGTCCCTACGAGCAGTACTTC. Protein product: CANNGGPYEQYF.

The chain employs TRBV10-3 and TRBJ1-4; TRBD1 matches at 7 bases. V lost 4 bases, J lost 12 bases, and 8 bases stayed unmatched. CDR3 length equals 13 residues. Germline V gene sequence: CDR1 ENHRY, CDR2 SYGVKD. For the CDR3, the DNA is TGTGCCATCAGTGGGGGACAGTCTGGGGAACTGTTTTTT. Translating gives CAISGGQSGELFF.

This clonotype appeared many times. The CDR3 carries no conserved terminal phenylalanine or tryptophan, so it likely arises from a read error. The DNA is omitted, as the CDR3 cannot be located on it reliably, and the CDR3 follows TCRdb's listing. V is TRBV29-1 and J is TRBJ1-2. The germline V gene has CDR1 SQVTM and CDR2 ANQGSEA. A total of 8 residues make up the CDR3, ends included. The CDR3 sequence is CSVEGVGP.

On this clonotype itself: A much bigger clone sits one base away, suggesting this may be a read error. The rearrangement uses TRBV10-3 and TRBJ2-5; D perhaps matches TRBD2 (6 bases). Trimming stripped 2 bases from V and 3 bases from J, with 19 bases between. This CDR3 contains 17 residues. Germline CDR1 reads ENHRY; CDR2 reads SYGVKD. CDR3 residues: CAISEGIAGPFEETQYF. In DNA, the CDR3 is TGTGCCATCAGTGAGGGCATCGCGGGGCCCTTCGAAGAGACCCAGTACTTC.

The chain uses TRBV4-2 and TRBJ1-1; TRBD1 matches at 7 bases. Germline assignment: CDR1 LGHNA and CDR2 YNFKEQ. With 5 bases clipped from V and 1 base from J, the junction kept 7 bases outside the gene matches. CDR3 length: 15 amino acids. CDR3 coding DNA: TGTGCCAGCAGCGCCGACAGGGATCGGAACACTGAAGCTTTCTTT. Encoded protein: CASSADRDRNTEAFF.

The J gene is TRBJ1-1, the V gene TRBV11-2; possible D gene TRBD1, 6 bases. The CDR3 is 15 residues long. From germline, CDR1 is SGHAT and CDR2 FQNNGV. V was pared by 5 bases and J by 0 bases, with 13 bases between. The CDR3 DNA sequence: TGTGCCAGCAGCGGACACAGGGCCCTGAACACTGAAGCTTTCTTT. Translating it yields CASSGHRALNTEAFF.

For this clonotype: This may be a read error: a much more frequent sequence differs by one nucleotide. This chain connects TRBV10-3 to TRBJ2-7; 9 positions match TRBD1. V was pared by 11 bases and J by 0 bases, with 5 bases of the junction left unmatched. Germline CDR1 ENHRY, CDR2 SYGVKD. This CDR3 has 13 residues. The CDR3 here is CAFRDRVSYEQYF. The CDR3 DNA sequence: TGTGCCTTCCGGGACAGGGTCTCCTACGAGCAGTACTTC.

This chain links TRBV2 with TRBJ1-4; D gene ambiguous. There are 15 residues in the CDR3. CDR1 SNHLY and CDR2 FYNNEI come from the germline V gene. Between the trimmed V and J ends, which lost 6 bases and 7 bases, there was a span of 18 bases. CDR3 nucleotides: TGTGCCAGCAGCCTCAACGGACTCTCGGGTGAAAAACTGTTTTTT. It codes for CASSLNGLSGEKLFF.

This clonotype was seen at least ten times. The chain employs TRBV9 and TRBJ2-5, with D maybe TRBD2 (5 bases). The CDR3 has 13 residues. Trimming shortened V by 3 bases and J by 5 bases, and 11 bases separated the two germline ends. Germline values: CDR1 SGDLS, CDR2 YYNGEE. The CDR3 spells CASSAGIGETQYF. The DNA of the CDR3 is TGTGCCAGCAGCGCCGGGATCGGTGAGACCCAGTACTTC.

This chain uses TRBV11-2 with TRBJ1-3; D ambiguous. The V and J ends lost 0 bases and 8 bases respectively, with 5 bases between them. Germline CDR1 SGHAT, CDR2 FQNNGV. The CDR3 totals 12 residues. The CDR3 bases are TGTGCCAGCAGCTTAGATCGGGACACCATATATTTT. Protein sequence: CASSLDRDTIYF.

This clonotype has at least ten counts. The DNA of the CDR3 is TGCAGCGTTGAGGAGGGCTACAATCAGCCCCAGCATTTT. Protein sequence: CSVEEGYNQPQHF. The V gene is TRBV29-1, the J gene TRBJ1-5, with no clear D. Trimming cost V 3 bases and J 3 bases, with 9 bases left between them. The CDR3 has 13 amino acids. The germline CDR1 and CDR2 sequences are SQVTM and ANQGSEA.

In this sample, this clonotype turned up many times. The junction departs from germline at one end; a sequencing error may be responsible. The chain employs TRBV2 and TRBJ1-2; D is perhaps TRBD1 (5 bases). The CDR3 has 15 amino acids. Germline CDR1 reads SNHLY; CDR2 reads FYNNEI. In nucleotides, the CDR3 is TGTGCCAGCAGGGAAGGACACCTAGCTAACTATGGCTACACCTTC. Residues: CASREGHLANYGYTF.

Concerning this clonotype itself: This may stem from a read error, because a much larger clone lies one nucleotide away. The rearrangement uses TRBV7-1 and TRBJ1-1; 9 bases map to TRBD1. TRBV7-1 is an ORF for which the function is uncertain. The CDR3 has 15 residues. V was pared by 5 bases and J by 1 base, with 5 bases of the junction left unmatched. CDR3 in amino acids: CASSVRTGENTEAFF. DNA of the CDR3: TGTGCCAGCAGCGTCCGGACAGGGGAGAACACTGAAGCTTTCTTT.

In its sample, this clonotype was seen a few times. CDR3 DNA sequence: TGTGCCAGCAGCTGGGGGGGACTAGCGGGAGAAAAACTGTTTTTT. Protein sequence: CASSWGGLAGEKLFF. The chain employs TRBV7-2 and TRBJ1-4, with a tentative D call TRBD1 (5 bases). Germline V lookup: CDR1 SGHTA, CDR2 FQGNSA. The CDR3 spans 15 residues. The ends were cut back, 4 bases at V and 8 bases at J, with 17 bases in the middle.

The chain couples TRBV2 to TRBJ2-7, with 9 positions matching TRBD1. This CDR3 is 15 amino acids long. Germline V lookup: CDR1 SNHLY, CDR2 FYNNEI. V was clipped by 6 bases and J by 3 bases; unmatched bases: 9. CDR3 coding DNA: TGTGCCAGCAGCGCGGGGACAGGGAGATACTACGAGCAGTACTTC. It codes for CASSAGTGRYYEQYF.

This rearrangement joins TRBV20-1 to TRBJ2-2, with TRBD2 matching 11 bases. Trimming took 6 bases from V and 5 from J; bases not matched to a gene: 5. CDR3 length equals 14 residues. Looked up from germline, CDR1 is DFQATT and CDR2 is SNEGSKA (reference sequence). The CDR3 DNA follows: TGCAGTGCAAGACTAGCGGGGAGAACCGGGGAGCTGTTTTTT. Translating it yields CSARLAGRTGELFF.

Concerning this clonotype: Likely a read error: the CDR3 ends without its conserved phenylalanine or tryptophan. The DNA is left out, because the CDR3 cannot be placed on it with certainty; the CDR3 is given as TCRdb lists it. The chain uses TRBV7-8 and TRBJ2-5; the D call of TRBD2 is as the table states it, not checked on the DNA. The CDR3 spans 10 amino acids, including both terminal residues. Germline V CDR1 and CDR2: SGHVS, FQNEAQ. CDR3 loop: CASSLGGLAG.

The sample holds many counts of this clonotype. This sequence joins TRBV7-2 and TRBJ1-5; D remains ambiguous. Germline V gives CDR1 SGHTA, CDR2 FQGNSA. V was shortened by 1 base and J by 7 bases, with 8 bases between the two germline ends. The CDR3 covers 13 residues. The CDR3 coding sequence is TGTGCCAGCAGCTTAGAATACGCCCAGCCCCAGCATTTT. This translates into CASSLEYAQPQHF. Full variable domain (remainder filled in from reference TRBV7-2 and TRBJ1-5): GAGVSQSPSNKVTEKGKDVELRCDPISGHTALYWYRQSLGQGLEFLIYFQGNSAPDKSGLPSDRFSAERTGGSVSTLTIQRTQQEDSAVYLCASSLEYAQPQHFGDGTRLSIL.